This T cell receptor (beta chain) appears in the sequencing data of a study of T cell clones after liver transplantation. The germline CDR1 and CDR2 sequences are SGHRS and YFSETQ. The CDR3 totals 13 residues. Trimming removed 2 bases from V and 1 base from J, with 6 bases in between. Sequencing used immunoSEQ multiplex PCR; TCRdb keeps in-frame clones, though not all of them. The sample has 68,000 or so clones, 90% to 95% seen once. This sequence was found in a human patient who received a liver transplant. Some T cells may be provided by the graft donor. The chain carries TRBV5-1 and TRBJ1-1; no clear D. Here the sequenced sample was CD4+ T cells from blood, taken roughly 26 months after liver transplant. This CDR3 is CASSFTENTEAFF. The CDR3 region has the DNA TGCGCCAGCAGCTTTACAGAGAACACTGAAGCTTTCTTT.